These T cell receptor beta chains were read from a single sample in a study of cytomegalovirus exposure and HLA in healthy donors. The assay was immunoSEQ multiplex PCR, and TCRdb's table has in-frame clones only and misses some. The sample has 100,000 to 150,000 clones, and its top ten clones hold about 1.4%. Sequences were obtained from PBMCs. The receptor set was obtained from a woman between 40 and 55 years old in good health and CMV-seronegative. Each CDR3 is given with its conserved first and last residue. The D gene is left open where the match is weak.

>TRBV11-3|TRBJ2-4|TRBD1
CASSLAGGHIQYF
TGTGCCAGCAGCTTAGCAGGGGGCCACATTCAGTACTTC
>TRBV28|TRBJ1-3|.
CASSFSSSGNTIYF
TGTGCCAGCAGTTTTAGCTCGTCTGGAAACACCATATATTTT
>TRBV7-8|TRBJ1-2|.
CASSLGAENYGYTF
TGTGCCAGCAGCCTTGGGGCGGAGAATTATGGCTACACCTTC
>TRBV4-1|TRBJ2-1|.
CASSQPDRQGNEQFF
TGCGCCAGCAGCCAACCCGACCGGCAGGGGAATGAGCAGTTCTTC
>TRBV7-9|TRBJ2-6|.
CASSPRSFPSGANVLTF
TGTGCCAGCAGCCCCAGGTCCTTCCCCTCTGGGGCCAACGTCCTGACTTTC
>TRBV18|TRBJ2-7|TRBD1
CASSPNRIRDRITYEQYF
TGTGCCAGCTCACCAAACAGGATTCGGGACAGGATCACCTACGAGCAGTACTTC
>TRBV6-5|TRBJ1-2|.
CASTRGGGGYGYTF
TGTGCCAGCACCCGAGGGGGGGGTGGGTATGGCTACACCTTC
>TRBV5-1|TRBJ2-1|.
CASSRGDQGNEQFF
TGCGCCAGCAGTCGCGGAGACCAGGGCAATGAGCAGTTCTTC
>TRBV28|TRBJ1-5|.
CASSLVRGPGYQPQHF
TGTGCCAGCAGTCTTGTTAGGGGCCCTGGGTATCAGCCCCAGCATTTT
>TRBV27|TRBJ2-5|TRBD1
CASSSPQGAQETQYF
TGTGCCAGCAGTTCGCCACAGGGGGCCCAAGAGACCCAGTACTTC
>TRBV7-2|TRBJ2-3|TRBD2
CASSLSSGDTQYF
TGTGCCAGCAGCTTATCTAGCGGAGATACGCAGTATTTT
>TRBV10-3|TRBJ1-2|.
CATLWEGDYGYTF
TGTGCCACCTTATGGGAGGGGGACTATGGCTACACCTTC
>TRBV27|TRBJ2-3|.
CASSPYGARHTDTQYF
TGTGCCAGCAGTCCGTACGGAGCACGCCACACAGATACGCAGTATTTT
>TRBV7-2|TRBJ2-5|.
CASSLVWGVQQETQYF
TGTGCCAGCAGCTTAGTGTGGGGGGTTCAACAAGAGACCCAGTACTTC
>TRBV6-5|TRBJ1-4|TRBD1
CASSREGQGGEKLFF
TGTGCCAGCAGTCGCGAGGGACAGGGGGGGGAAAAACTGTTTTTT
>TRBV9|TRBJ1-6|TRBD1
CASSVAWDRGSPLHF
TGTGCCAGCAGCGTAGCTTGGGACAGAGGGTCACCCCTCCACTTT
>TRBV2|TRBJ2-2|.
CASSGQSNTGELFF
TGTGCCAGCAGCGGACAGTCGAACACCGGGGAGCTGTTTTTT
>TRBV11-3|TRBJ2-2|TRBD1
CASSSRTGMTGELFF
TGTGCCAGCAGCTCTCGGACAGGCATGACCGGGGAGCTGTTTTTT
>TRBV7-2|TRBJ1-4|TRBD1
CASSYPGTGDEKLFF
TGTGCCAGCAGCTACCCCGGGACAGGAGATGAAAAACTGTTTTTT
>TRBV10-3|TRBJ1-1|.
CAISVVEGTEAFF
TGTGCCATCAGTGTCGTCGAGGGCACTGAAGCTTTCTTT
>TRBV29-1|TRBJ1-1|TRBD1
CSVTTGANTEAFF
TGCAGCGTTACGACAGGGGCGAACACTGAAGCTTTCTTT
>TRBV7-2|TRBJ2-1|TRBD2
CASSLGGGRDNEQFF
TGTGCCAGCAGCTTAGGCGGGGGGAGAGACAATGAGCAGTTCTTC
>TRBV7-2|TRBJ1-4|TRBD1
CASSPVDYWDRSNEKLFF
TGTGCCAGCAGCCCCGTTGACTATTGGGACAGATCTAATGAAAAACTGTTTTTT
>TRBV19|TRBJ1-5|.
CASSDGSLPAQHF
TGTGCCAGTAGTGACGGGTCCTTGCCGGCCCAGCATTTT
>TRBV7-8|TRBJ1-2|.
CASSLEGVLNYGYTF
TGTGCCAGCAGCTTAGAGGGGGTACTCAACTATGGCTACACCTTC
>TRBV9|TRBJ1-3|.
CASSVEPTIQGNTIYF
TGTGCCAGCAGCGTAGAACCCACTATACAAGGAAACACCATATATTTT
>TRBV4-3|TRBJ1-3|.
CASSPRLGSGYSGNTIYF
TGCGCCAGCAGCCCGCGCCTGGGCAGCGGGTACTCTGGAAACACCATATATTTT
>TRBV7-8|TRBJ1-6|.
CASSLRQTLSSYNSPLHF
TGTGCCAGCAGCTTACGACAGACTTTAAGCTCCTATAATTCACCCCTCCACTTT
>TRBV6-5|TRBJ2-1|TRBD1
CASSYATGYEQFF
TGTGCCAGCAGTTACGCGACAGGGTATGAGCAGTTCTTC
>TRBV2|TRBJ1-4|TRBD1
CASSGDRAIRTNEKLFF
TGTGCCAGCAGTGGGGACAGGGCGATTCGAACTAATGAAAAACTGTTTTTT
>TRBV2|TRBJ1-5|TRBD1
CASSDWTGGMGGNQPQHF
TGTGCCAGCAGTGACTGGACAGGGGGCATGGGGGGCAATCAGCCCCAGCATTTT
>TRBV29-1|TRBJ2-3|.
CSVEGTRVDTQYF
TGCAGCGTTGAAGGAACCAGGGTAGATACGCAGTATTTT
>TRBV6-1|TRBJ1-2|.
CASSERDGGRSRGYTF
TGTGCCAGCAGTGAACGGGACGGGGGGCGGAGTCGTGGCTACACCTTC
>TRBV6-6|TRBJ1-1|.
CASSPGTEAFF
TGTGCCAGCAGCCCAGGGACTGAAGCTTTCTTT
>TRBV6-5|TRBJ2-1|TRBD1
CASRRQGAYNEQFF
TGTGCCAGCAGGAGACAGGGGGCCTACAATGAGCAGTTCTTC
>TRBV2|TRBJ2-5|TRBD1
CASSGDRVGETQYF
TGTGCCAGCAGTGGTGACAGGGTGGGGGAGACCCAGTACTTC
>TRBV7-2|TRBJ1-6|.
CASSFEVSNSPLHF
TGTGCCAGCAGCTTCGAGGTTTCTAATTCACCCCTCCACTTT
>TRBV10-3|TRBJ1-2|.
CAISDSGGGYTF
TGTGCCATCAGTGATTCGGGGGGTGGCTACACCTTC
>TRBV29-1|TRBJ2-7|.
CSGTGQTYEQYF
TGCAGCGGTACCGGACAGACCTACGAGCAGTACTTC
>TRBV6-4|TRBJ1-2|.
CASSPTGYNNYGYTF
TGTGCCAGCAGCCCCACAGGGTACAATAACTATGGCTACACCTTC
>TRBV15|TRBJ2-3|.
CATLHGRGLTDTQYF
TGTGCCACGCTGCATGGCCGCGGCCTCACAGATACGCAGTATTTT
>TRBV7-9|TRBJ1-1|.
CASRQSSNTEAFF
TGTGCCAGCAGACAGTCGTCAAACACTGAAGCTTTCTTT
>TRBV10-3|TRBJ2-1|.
CAIELASSYNEQFF
TGTGCCATCGAACTAGCCAGCTCCTACAATGAGCAGTTCTTC
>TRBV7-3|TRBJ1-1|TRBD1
CASSLGQGFNTEAFF
TGTGCCAGCAGCTTGGGACAGGGATTTAACACTGAAGCTTTCTTT
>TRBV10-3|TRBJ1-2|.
CAISDLGKDGYTF
TGTGCCATCAGTGACCTCGGGAAAGATGGCTACACCTTC
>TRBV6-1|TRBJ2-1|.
CASSEGRGQAEQFF
TGTGCCAGCAGTGAAGGGCGGGGGCAAGCTGAGCAGTTCTTC